This T cell receptor beta chain comes out of a study of blood T cell repertoires in COVID-19. This clone showed up just a few times. The same CDR3 is also encoded by other DNA sequences in this sample. The V and J ends lost 3 bases and 4 bases respectively, with 13 bases between them. CDR3 length equals 15 residues. Per the germline V gene, CDR1 is LGHDT and CDR2 is YNNKEL (reference sequence). TCRdb's table, derived via immunoSEQ multiplex PCR, lists solely in-frame clones and lacks some. The table records some 130,000 clones, more than 70% of them present only once. The sequenced sample was peripheral blood. The J gene is TRBJ2-1, the V gene TRBV3-1 (or the pseudogene TRBV3-2), with a tentative D call TRBD2 (7 bases). The source of this sequence is a man between 65 and 85 years old with acute or convalescent COVID-19. The CDR3 DNA is TGTGCCAGCAGCCATTCGGGGGGCGGGTACAATGAGCAGTTCTTC. It is translated as CASSHSGGGYNEQFF.